This is a list of T cell receptor beta chains from one sample in a study of Ad26.COV2.S vaccination and SARS-CoV-2 variants. Profiling relied on immunoSEQ multiplex PCR, and the TCRdb table lists in-frame clones only, not all of them. The sample contains roughly 350,000 clones, around 90% of which appear only once. The sequences come from peripheral blood, collected in a trial of Ad26.COV2.S vaccine versus placebo. Receptors originate from a person aged 18 to 59 who received the Ad26.COV2.S COVID-19 vaccine or a placebo. CDR3s include the opening cysteine and the closing phenylalanine or tryptophan. The D gene is left open where the match is weak. The size entry is marked missing in some rows and otherwise reads once, few, many or a size class.

J,size,D,V,DNA,CDR3
TRBJ2-1,.,.,TRBV19,TGTGCCAGTAGTCCACTCTTCGGGGATGAAACCTACAATGAGCAGTTCTTC,CASSPLFGDETYNEQFF
TRBJ2-1,.,.,TRBV18,TGTGCCAGCTCACTTTCGGGCAATGAGCAGTTCTTC,CASSLSGNEQFF
TRBJ1-1,.,.,TRBV11-2,TGTGCCAGCAGCCCCGAGGGGGGGTCGCCTGAAGCTTTCTTT,CASSPEGGSPEAFF
TRBJ2-7,.,TRBD2,TRBV4-1,TGCGCCAGCAGCCCCATTAGCGGGGGTTCCTACGAGCAGTACTTC,CASSPISGGSYEQYF
TRBJ1-4,.,TRBD1,TRBV18,TGTGCCAGCTCACCGGGACAGGGAGATGAAAAACTGTTTTTT,CASSPGQGDEKLFF
TRBJ2-6,.,TRBD2,TRBV19,TGTGCCAGTACCGGACTAGCGGGGGGTGACTCTGGGGCCAACGTCCTGACTTTC,CASTGLAGGDSGANVLTF
TRBJ1-1,.,.,TRBV20-1,TGCAGTGCACATCAACAGGGTGAAGCTTTCTTT,CSAHQQGEAFF
TRBJ2-3,few,.,TRBV6-1,TGTGCCAGCAGTGAATCAGCAGGGTCGGATACGCAGTATTTT,CASSESAGSDTQYF
TRBJ1-6,.,.,TRBV5-1,TGCGCCAGCAGCTTGTTTGGGGGGGCCTCCTATAATTCACCCCTCCACTTT,CASSLFGGASYNSPLHF
TRBJ2-7,.,.,TRBV6-5,TGTGCCAGCAGTCGGGACACTTCCTACGAGCAGTACTTC,CASSRDTSYEQYF
TRBJ2-3,.,.,TRBV14,TGTGCCAGCAGCCACAAGGTTAGATCAACAGATACGCAGTATTTT,CASSHKVRSTDTQYF
TRBJ2-1,.,TRBD1,TRBV10-1,TGCGCCAGCAGTTGCAGACAGGGGGCAAACAATGAGCAGTTCTTC,CASSCRQGANNEQFF
TRBJ2-3,.,TRBD1,TRBV2,TGTGCCAGGACAGGGGAGGACACAGATACGCAGTATTTT,CARTGEDTDTQYF
TRBJ1-3,.,TRBD1,TRBV28,TGTGCCAGCAGGGACAGGAACTCTGGAAACACCATATATTTT,CASRDRNSGNTIYF
TRBJ1-1,.,.,TRBV18,TGTGCCAGCTCACCGAAACCGAGGGTGAACACTGAAGCTTTCTTT,CASSPKPRVNTEAFF
TRBJ2-2,.,TRBD2,TRBV7-8,TGTGCCAGCAGCTTAAATAGCGGGGGGGTCGGGGAGCTGTTTTTT,CASSLNSGGVGELFF
TRBJ1-1,.,.,TRBV4-3,TGCGCCAGCAGCCAAGATAGAGTGATACACACTGAAGCTTTCTTT,CASSQDRVIHTEAFF
TRBJ2-7,.,.,TRBV7-3,TGTGCCAGCAGCCCAGTTGGAGGGACTCCAATCTACGAGCAGTACTTC,CASSPVGGTPIYEQYF
TRBJ1-2,.,.,TRBV9,TGTGCCAGCAGCGCGAGACCGGGGGCGAGTGGCTACACCTTC,CASSARPGASGYTF
TRBJ1-3,few,.,TRBV2,TGTGCCAGCAGGGATGTCATGGGAAAATCTGGAAACACCATATATTTT,CASRDVMGKSGNTIYF
TRBJ1-2,.,TRBD1,TRBV11-2,TGTGCCAGCAGCGCCGGACAGGGGGTGGTCTCGGTATTCTATGGCTACACCTTC,CASSAGQGVVSVFYGYTF
TRBJ2-3,.,.,TRBV7-8,TGTGCCAGCAGCTTTAAGAGGATACGCACAGATACGCAGTATTTT,CASSFKRIRTDTQYF
TRBJ1-4,.,TRBD1,TRBV30,TGTGCCTGGGGACAGGGAGGTGAAAAACTGTTTTTT,CAWGQGGEKLFF
TRBJ1-2,.,.,TRBV30,TGTGCCTGGGGTGGTCGGGGCGAGGGCTACACCTTC,CAWGGRGEGYTF
TRBJ1-4,.,.,TRBV4-2,TGTGCCAGCTCCGCCGGGGCGGGTAATGAAAAACTGTTTTTT,CASSAGAGNEKLFF
TRBJ2-5,.,TRBD1,TRBV5-1,TGCGCCAGCAGCTTGGCTGGACAGGGGCGGGGAGAGACCCAGTACTTC,CASSLAGQGRGETQYF
TRBJ1-2,.,.,TRBV11-2,TGTGCCAGCAGCTTAGGGGGGGCCGGTGGCTACACCTTC,CASSLGGAGGYTF
TRBJ2-7,once,TRBD1,TRBV25-1,TGTGCCAGCAGTGAATACGGACAGGGGACCCCATTCTTC,CASSEYGQGTPFF
TRBJ2-7,.,.,TRBV11-2,TGTGCCAGCAGCAGTACCGACAGGTCCAACTACGAGCAGTACTTC,CASSSTDRSNYEQYF
TRBJ1-6,.,.,TRBV27,TGTGCCAGCAAGAGCCTTCTCGCGCATTCACCCCTCCACTTT,CASKSLLAHSPLHF
TRBJ1-2,.,TRBD1,TRBV3-1/TRBV3-2,TGTGCCAGCAGCCGGGTACAGGGGGACTATGGCTACACCTTC,CASSRVQGDYGYTF
TRBJ1-2,.,.,TRBV3-1/TRBV3-2,TGTGCCAGCAGCCAAGGGGGCGGAGACTATGGCTACACCTTC,CASSQGGGDYGYTF
TRBJ1-4,.,TRBD1,TRBV9,TGTGCCAGCAGCCCACCGGGGACAGGAGGCGAAAAACTGTTTTTT,CASSPPGTGGEKLFF
TRBJ1-2,.,.,TRBV6-5,TGTGCCAGCAGTCCCGGGGTCGGGATGGGCTACACCTTC,CASSPGVGMGYTF
TRBJ1-6,few,TRBD1,TRBV5-4,TGTGCCAGCAGCCTGGACAGGGGGGCCGTCCATAATTCACCCCTCCACTTT,CASSLDRGAVHNSPLHF
TRBJ2-7,few,TRBD2,TRBV5-8,TGTGCCAGCAGCTTGGGTGCGGGGGGCACCTACGAGCAGTACTTC,CASSLGAGGTYEQYF
TRBJ1-5,once,TRBD1,TRBV6-5,TGTGCCAGCAGTCTGGGACAGGGCAGCAATCAGCCCCAGCATTTT,CASSLGQGSNQPQHF
TRBJ1-5,.,TRBD1,TRBV30,TGTGCCTGGAGGAACAGGGGTGGCAATCAGCCCCAGCATTTT,CAWRNRGGNQPQHF
TRBJ1-1,.,TRBD1,TRBV19,TGTGCCAGTAGCCAGGGGGGGAGTGAAGCTTTCTTT,CASSQGGSEAFF
TRBJ2-1,.,.,TRBV3-1/TRBV3-2,TGTGCCAGCAGCCCTGGGGGTAGCGGTGGTGAGCAGTTCTTC,CASSPGGSGGEQFF
TRBJ1-1,.,.,TRBV3-1/TRBV3-2,TGTGCCAGCAGCACAAGAGTGGGATCTGAAGCTTTCTTT,CASSTRVGSEAFF
TRBJ1-2,.,.,TRBV6-2/TRBV6-3,TGTGCCAGCAGTTACCCAGACAGGTCCGGCTACACCTTC,CASSYPDRSGYTF